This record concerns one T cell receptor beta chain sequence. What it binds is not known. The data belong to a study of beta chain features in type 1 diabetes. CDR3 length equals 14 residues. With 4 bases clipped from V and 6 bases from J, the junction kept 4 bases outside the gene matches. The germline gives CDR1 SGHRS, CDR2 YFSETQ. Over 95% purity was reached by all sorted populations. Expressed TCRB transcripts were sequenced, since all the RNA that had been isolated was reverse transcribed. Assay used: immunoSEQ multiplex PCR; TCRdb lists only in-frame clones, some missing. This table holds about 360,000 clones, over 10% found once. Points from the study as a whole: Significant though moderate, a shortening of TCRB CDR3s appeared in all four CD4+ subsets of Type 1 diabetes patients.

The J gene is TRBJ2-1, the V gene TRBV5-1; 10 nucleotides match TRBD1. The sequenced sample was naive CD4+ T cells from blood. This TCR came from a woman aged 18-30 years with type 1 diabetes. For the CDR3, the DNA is TGCGCCAGCAGCGGCCGGGACAGGGGCAATGAGCAGTTCTTC. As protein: CASSGRDRGNEQFF.